The next 31 T cell receptor beta chains were all read from a single sample in a study of response to subunit inactivated influenza vaccine. TCRdb itself ran the RT-PCR reads through MiXCR, one entry per CDR3 protein. The sample holds more than 250,000 distinct CDR3 sequences, roughly 22% seen once. Specimen: PBMCs from blood, collected 21 months after vaccination. The source is a man aged 50-75 years who received an inactivated influenza vaccine.

The DNA of the CDR3 is TGCGCCAGCAGCCCGGGACAGGCCAGCACCGGGGAGCTGTTTTTT. As protein: CASSPGQASTGELFF. This chain uses TRBV5-1 with TRBJ2-2; 8 nucleotides match TRBD1. The CDR3 spans 15 residues. The germline gives CDR1 SGHRS, CDR2 YFSETQ. With V trimmed by 4 bases and J by 4 bases, 6 bases remained unmatched.

The chain employs TRBV7-2 and TRBJ2-5, with D unclear. The CDR3 runs 14 residues. Between the trimmed V and J ends, which lost 6 bases and 2 bases, there was a span of 13 bases. CDR1 and CDR2 from the germline V gene are SGHTA and FQGNSA. The CDR3 DNA reads as TGTGCCAGCAGACTACGGGCAGAGCAAGAGACCCAGTACTTC. It specifies CASRLRAEQETQYF.

This chain joins TRBV29-1 and TRBJ2-3; D is undetermined. V shed 2 bases and J shed 0 bases, with 9 bases lying between them. The CDR3 is 14 residues long. Germline CDR1 reads SQVTM; CDR2 reads ANQGSEA. The CDR3 sequence: CSVELGPSTDTQYF. DNA for the CDR3: TGCAGCGTTGAACTGGGTCCTAGCACAGATACGCAGTATTTT.

The V call is TRBV2, the J call TRBJ1-2, with D hard to call. The CDR3 is 15 residues long. Germline loops: CDR1 SNHLY, CDR2 FYNNEI. The V and J ends lost 2 bases and 4 bases respectively, with 14 bases between them. CDR3 loop: CASSERRVGGYGYTF. The CDR3 DNA is TGTGCCAGCAGTGAACGGAGGGTAGGCGGCTATGGCTACACCTTC.

The CDR3 DNA is TGTGCCAGCAGTTACCGACCCCGGGATTTAAATTATGGCTACACCTTC. Its protein product is CASSYRPRDLNYGYTF. This chain joins TRBV6-5 and TRBJ1-2; D unclear. Trimming left V 2 bases short and J 5 bases short, with 18 bases between. Germline V gives CDR1 MNHEY, CDR2 SVGAGI. The CDR3 consists of 16 residues.

The V gene is TRBV20-1, the J gene TRBJ2-3, with D perhaps TRBD2 (6 bases). V was pared by 3 bases and J by 6 bases, with 13 bases between. This CDR3 is 13 amino acids long. Looked up from germline, CDR1 is DFQATT and CDR2 is SNEGSKA (reference sequence). CDR3 sequence reads: CSASPWGEDTQYF. The CDR3 coding sequence is TGCAGTGCTAGCCCTTGGGGGGAGGATACGCAGTATTTT.

The chain combines TRBV12-3 or TRBV12-4 with TRBJ2-1, with TRBD1 matching 7 bases. CDR3 size: 15 residues. The J segment lost 2 bases and the V segment lost 6 bases, leaving 7 bases of the junction unmatched. The CDR3 coding sequence is TGTGCCAGCAGCCTCCACAGGGGACCCTACAATGAGCAGTTCTTC. Translating it yields CASSLHRGPYNEQFF.

The rearrangement links TRBV6-5 to TRBJ1-6; 9 positions agree with TRBD1. Germline V gene lookup returns CDR1 MNHEY and CDR2 SVGAGI. V dropped 1 base and J dropped 8; count of bases not matched to a gene: 3. This CDR3 comprises 15 residues. The CDR3 sequence: CASSYLDRGDSPLHF. CDR3 DNA sequence: TGTGCCAGCAGTTACTTGGACAGGGGCGATTCACCCCTCCACTTT.

The sample holds a few counts of this clonotype. This chain connects TRBV29-1 to TRBJ2-7; 9 nucleotides align to TRBD2. The CDR3 contains 16 residues. Unmatched junction bases numbered 8, after V lost 2 bases and J lost 0 bases. Looked up from germline, CDR1 is SQVTM and CDR2 is ANQGSEA. CDR3 nucleotide sequence: TGCAGCGTTGAACTTCGATCTAGCGGGAACTCCTACGAGCAGTACTTC. Translating gives CSVELRSSGNSYEQYF.

In its sample, this clonotype was seen many times. V usage is TRBV23-1 and J usage is TRBJ1-1; 9 bases are shared with TRBD1. Being an ORF, TRBV23-1 has a function that is uncertain. After removal of 1 base from V and 0 bases from J, the junction contained 15 bases not matched to a gene. This CDR3 is 20 amino acids long. The CDR3 nucleotides read TGCGCCAGCAGTCAATTAAAAAGGGGACAGGGATACCAAGTGAACACTGAAGCTTTCTTT. It is translated as CASSQLKRGQGYQVNTEAFF.

The CDR3 DNA is TGTGCCAGCAGTTACTCGACGGACACCGGGGAGCTGTTTTTT. This encodes CASSYSTDTGELFF. V gene TRBV6-2 or TRBV6-3 combines with J gene TRBJ2-2; no reliable D call. This CDR3 is 14 amino acids long. Germline CDR1 reads MNHEY; CDR2 reads SVGEGT. With 0 bases removed from V and 3 bases from J, the gap between germline ends came to 5 bases.

This clonotype was picked up a small number of times. The V call is TRBV20-1, the J call TRBJ2-7; D is undetermined. The CDR3 has 13 residues. The V end lost 2 bases, the J end lost 3 bases, and 11 bases lay between the germline ends. Per germline, CDR1 DFQATT and CDR2 SNEGSKA (reference sequence). CDR3 nucleotide sequence: TGCAGTGCTAGATCCGGCGGCGGCTACGAGCAGTACTTC. This encodes CSARSGGGYEQYF.

This clonotype occurred many times. This chain joins TRBV5-1 and TRBJ2-1; D possibly corresponds to TRBD2 (7 bases). CDR1 and CDR2 from the germline V gene are SGHRS and YFSETQ. CDR3 length: 14 residues. V shed 4 bases and J shed 4 bases, with 12 bases lying between them. CDR3 sequence: CASSERGGYNEQFF. CDR3 bases: TGCGCCAGCAGCGAGAGGGGGGGTTACAATGAGCAGTTCTTC.

This clonotype was counted at least ten times. The chain joins TRBV6-2 or TRBV6-3 to TRBJ1-1, with 9 bases fitting TRBD1. CDR3 length: 15 residues. The germline V gene encodes CDR1 MNHEY and CDR2 SVGEGT. The J segment lost 6 bases and the V segment lost 6 bases, leaving 11 bases of the junction unmatched. CDR3: CASRQRGTGWSEAFF. CDR3 DNA: TGTGCCAGCAGGCAGCGTGGGACAGGGTGGTCTGAAGCTTTCTTT.

This clonotype came up a few times. V usage is TRBV29-1 and J usage is TRBJ2-7, with 12 bases lining up with TRBD2. Per the germline V gene, CDR1 is SQVTM and CDR2 is ANQGSEA. CDR3 size: 13 residues. The J segment lost 6 bases and the V segment lost 5 bases, leaving 5 bases of the junction unmatched. The CDR3: CSVQTSGSREQYF. CDR3 sequence (DNA): TGCAGCGTTCAGACTAGCGGGAGTCGCGAGCAGTACTTC.

This clonotype was recorded a few times. This rearrangement joins TRBV5-6 to TRBJ2-7; D unclear. Trimming cost V 0 bases and J 0 bases, with 7 bases left between them. Germline-derived CDR1 and CDR2 are SGHDT and YYEEEE. The length of the CDR3 is 14 residues. CDR3 loop: CASSLGILSYEQYF. In nucleotides, the CDR3 is TGTGCCAGCAGCTTGGGAATCCTCTCCTACGAGCAGTACTTC.

This clonotype was seen ten or more times. V is TRBV6-5 and J is TRBJ1-2; D is uncertain. Germline-derived CDR1 and CDR2 are MNHEY and SVGAGI. With 5 bases removed from V and 3 bases from J, the gap between germline ends came to 16 bases. This CDR3 spans 15 amino acids. This CDR3 is CASSNPQGPDYGYTF. CDR3 nucleotides: TGTGCCAGCAGTAACCCCCAAGGGCCGGACTATGGCTACACCTTC.

The rearrangement links TRBV7-8 to TRBJ1-1; no clear D gene. The CDR3 has 15 amino acids. V gave up 5 bases and J gave up 3 bases, with 16 bases separating them. The germline CDR1 and CDR2 sequences are SGHVS and FQNEAQ. CDR3 loop: CASSPNGPQDTEAFF. The CDR3 bases are TGTGCCAGCAGCCCCAATGGGCCGCAGGACACTGAAGCTTTCTTT.

This rearrangement joins TRBV12-3 or TRBV12-4 to TRBJ1-2, with D perhaps matching TRBD1 (6 bases). V was cut by 2 bases and J by 8 bases, with 12 bases left in between. This CDR3 contains 13 residues. The CDR3 DNA reads TGTGCCAGCAGTTTACAGGGGCGGGAAGGCTACACCTTC. Translated: CASSLQGREGYTF.

The V call is TRBV4-2, the J call TRBJ1-3, with unresolved D. Trimming took 0 bases from V and 1 from J, leaving 13 bases between them. The CDR3 loop spans 17 amino acids. In germline, CDR1 is LGHNA, CDR2 YNFKEQ. CDR3 DNA: TGTGCCAGCAGCCAAGAGTTTCGAGTATTGTCTGGAAACACCATATATTTT. The encoded protein is CASSQEFRVLSGNTIYF.

This clonotype showed up just a few times. The rearrangement uses TRBV12-3 or TRBV12-4 and TRBJ2-1, with 12 bases aligning to TRBD2. With V trimmed by 5 bases and J by 7 bases, 6 bases remained unmatched. This CDR3 region has 15 residues. In nucleotides, the CDR3 is TGTGCCAGCAGTCCCTGGACTAGCGGGGTGAATGAGCAGTTCTTC. This gives the protein CASSPWTSGVNEQFF.

The rearrangement links TRBV19 to TRBJ2-2; the D is unclear. There are 13 residues in the CDR3. Trimming removed 10 bases from V and 1 base from J, with 10 bases in between. Germline V gene sequence: CDR1 LNHDA, CDR2 SQIVND (reference sequence). The CDR3 loop reads CATPQENTGELFF. The CDR3, as DNA: TGTGCCACCCCCCAGGAGAACACCGGGGAGCTGTTTTTT.

This clonotype was picked up many times. CDR3 bases: TGTGCCAGCAGCGCCGGACAGGGAGGCAATCAGCCCCAGCATTTT. Protein product: CASSAGQGGNQPQHF. V is TRBV9 and J is TRBJ1-5; 8 nucleotides match TRBD1. The CDR3 is made up of 15 amino acids. The V gene end was trimmed by 3 bases and the J gene end by 2 bases; junction bases not matched to a gene: 4. Germline V gives CDR1 SGDLS, CDR2 YYNGEE.

For this clonotype: Mismatch with germline at one junction end may stem from a read error. The chain couples TRBV7-9 to TRBJ2-5; D uncertain. The CDR3 covers 15 residues. CDR1 SEHNR and CDR2 FQNEAQ come from the germline V gene (reference sequence). CDR3 bases: TGTGCCAGCAGCTTAGCTGGACCCTCTCAAGAGATCCAGTACTTC. It encodes CASSLAGPSQEIQYF.

This clonotype appeared a single time. The chain couples TRBV20-1 to TRBJ2-5; D is ambiguous. Trimming shortened V by 1 base and J by 4 bases, and 10 bases separated the two germline ends. The germline gives CDR1 DFQATT, CDR2 SNEGSKA (reference sequence). CDR3 length equals 13 residues. CDR3 coding DNA: TGCAGTGCTAGAGTTAATAGCTTAGAGACCCAGTACTTC. Protein product: CSARVNSLETQYF.

As to this clonotype: Since no conserved phenylalanine or tryptophan closes the CDR3, a read error is the likely cause. Because the CDR3's place on the DNA is in doubt, the DNA is left out and the CDR3 is given as listed by TCRdb. The V call is TRBV7-7, the J call TRBJ2-7; the D segment call TRBD1 is taken from the table without a DNA check. Germline CDR1 reads SSHAT; CDR2 reads FNYEAQ (reference sequence). The CDR3 sequence runs 12 residues, both termini included. The CDR3 reads CASSGHGQGIEL.

This clonotype came up a few times. The rearrangement uses TRBV21-1 and TRBJ1-3; TRBD1, the D gene given by the table, was not confirmed from the DNA. TRBV21-1 is annotated as a pseudogene. The CDR3 is made up of 17 amino acids. The CDR3 here is CASSKEERGRPGNTIYF. For the CDR3, the DNA is TGTGCCAGCAGCAAAGAAGAAAGGGGGCGTCCGGGAAACACCATATATTTT.

This clonotype was detected a few times. The chain is built from TRBV20-1 and TRBJ1-2; 8 bases are a match to TRBD1. Per the germline V gene, CDR1 is DFQATT and CDR2 is SNEGSKA (reference sequence). V lost 0 bases, J lost 4 bases, and 10 bases stayed unmatched. This CDR3 spans 16 amino acids. The CDR3 DNA is TGCAGTGCTAGAGAAGCCTTGGGACAGGACGGCTATGGCTACACCTTC. Amino acid sequence: CSAREALGQDGYGYTF.

This clonotype was observed at least ten times. The V and J genes are TRBV5-1 and TRBJ2-7; possibly TRBD2 for D (5 bases). This CDR3 comprises 13 residues. Germline V gene lookup returns CDR1 SGHRS and CDR2 YFSETQ. V was pared by 0 bases and J by 3 bases, with 7 bases between. The CDR3 DNA is TGCGCCAGCAGCTTGGCTCGGGACTACGAGCAGTACTTC. Its translation: CASSLARDYEQYF.

This clonotype was detected only a few times. The chain couples TRBV4-2 to TRBJ1-6; no firm D call. Per the germline V gene, CDR1 is LGHNA and CDR2 is YNFKEQ. The CDR3 sequence is 15 residues long. Between the trimmed V and J ends, which lost 0 bases and 11 bases, there was a span of 14 bases. In nucleotides, the CDR3 is TGTGCCAGCAGCCAAGATGTCCGGGAGGGCACACCCCTCCACTTT. Translation: CASSQDVREGTPLHF.

J is TRBJ1-1 and V is TRBV7-9; D gene uncertain. The germline V gene has CDR1 SEHNR and CDR2 FQNEAQ (reference sequence). The CDR3 loop spans 14 amino acids. V gave up 9 bases and J gave up 2 bases, with 16 bases separating them. The CDR3 DNA follows: TGTGCCAGAACGCCCCCAGAGGGCAACACTGAAGCTTTCTTT. Its protein product is CARTPPEGNTEAFF.